This T cell receptor (beta chain) was identified in a study of coeliac disease. As for the study in general: The study queried TRBV7-2 bias without high-resolution HLA data.

Germline assignment: CDR1 SGDLS and CDR2 YYNGEE. The CDR3 extends over 14 amino acids. V lost 0 bases and J lost 3, with 8 bases in between. With regard to this clone: Its specificity is unknown.

TCRdb keeps only in-frame clones here, not all; method: immunoSEQ multiplex PCR. Here the sample spans approximately 5,400 clones, around 52% being singletons. Study observations and caveats: The authors considered this approach unsuitable for unbiased detection of gliadin-specific T cells. Active celiac intraepithelial and lamina propria samples had lower TRB and TRG clonality than control samples.

The sequence was collected from a woman aged 30 to 39 with active celiac disease. Sequenced: intraepithelial lymphocytes from the gut. This chain connects TRBV9 to TRBJ2-3, with D hard to call. The CDR3 loop is CASSVETRTDTQYF. The CDR3 nucleotides are TGTGCCAGCAGCGTAGAGACAAGGACAGATACGCAGTATTTT.